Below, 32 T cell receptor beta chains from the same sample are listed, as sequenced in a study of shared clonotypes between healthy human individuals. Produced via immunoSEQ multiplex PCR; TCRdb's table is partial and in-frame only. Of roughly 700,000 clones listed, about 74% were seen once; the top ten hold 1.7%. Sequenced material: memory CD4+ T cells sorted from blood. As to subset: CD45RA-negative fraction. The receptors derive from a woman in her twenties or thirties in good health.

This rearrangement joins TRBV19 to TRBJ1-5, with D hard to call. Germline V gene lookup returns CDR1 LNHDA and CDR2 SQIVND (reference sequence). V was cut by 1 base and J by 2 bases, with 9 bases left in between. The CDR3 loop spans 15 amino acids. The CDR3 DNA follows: TGTGCCAGTAGTATAGTCCTGGGAGGCAATCAGCCCCAGCATTTT. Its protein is CASSIVLGGNQPQHF.

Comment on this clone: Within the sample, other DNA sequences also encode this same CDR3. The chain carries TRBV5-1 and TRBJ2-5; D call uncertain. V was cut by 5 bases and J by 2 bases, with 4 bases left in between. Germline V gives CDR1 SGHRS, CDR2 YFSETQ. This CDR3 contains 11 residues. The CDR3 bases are TGCGCCAGCAGTTTACAAGAGACCCAGTACTTC. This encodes CASSLQETQYF. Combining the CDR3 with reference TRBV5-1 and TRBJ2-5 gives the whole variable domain KAGVTQTPRYLIKTRGQQVTLSCSPISGHRSVSWYQQTPGQGLQFLFEYFSETQRNKGNFPGRFSGRQFSNSRSEMNVSTLELGDSALYLCASSLQETQYFGPGTRLLVL.

The CDR3 is CASSSSGSLDTQYF. The CDR3, as DNA: TGTGCCAGCAGTTCTAGCGGGAGTTTAGATACGCAGTATTTT. V gene TRBV27 combines with J gene TRBJ2-3; 10 bases are shared with TRBD2. V was clipped by 4 bases and J by 5 bases; unmatched bases: 3. CDR1 and CDR2 from the germline V gene are MNHEY and SMNVEV (reference sequence). This CDR3 comprises 14 residues.

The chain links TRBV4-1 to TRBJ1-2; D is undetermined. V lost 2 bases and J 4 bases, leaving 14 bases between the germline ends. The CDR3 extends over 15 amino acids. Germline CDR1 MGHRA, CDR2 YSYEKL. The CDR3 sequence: CASSQTTGFFYGYTF. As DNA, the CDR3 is TGCGCCAGCAGCCAAACAACGGGGTTCTTCTATGGCTACACCTTC.

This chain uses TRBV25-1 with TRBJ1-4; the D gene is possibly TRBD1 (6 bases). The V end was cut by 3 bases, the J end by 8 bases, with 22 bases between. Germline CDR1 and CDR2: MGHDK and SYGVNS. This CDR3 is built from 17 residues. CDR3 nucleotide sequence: TGTGCCAGCAGTGAGCCGGGGGCCGGGGCTCGTTGGGAAAAACTGTTTTTT. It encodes CASSEPGAGARWEKLFF. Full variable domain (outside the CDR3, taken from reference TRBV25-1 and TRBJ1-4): EADIYQTPRYLVIGTGKKITLECSQTMGHDKMYWYQQDPGMELHLIHYSYGVNSTEKGDLSSESTVSRIRTEHFPLTLESARPSHTSQYLCASSEPGAGARWEKLFFGSGTQLSVL.

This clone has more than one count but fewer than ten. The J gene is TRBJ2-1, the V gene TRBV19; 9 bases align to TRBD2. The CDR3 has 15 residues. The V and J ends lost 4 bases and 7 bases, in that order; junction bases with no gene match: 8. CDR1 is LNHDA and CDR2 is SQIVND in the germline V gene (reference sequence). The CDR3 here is CASSKAGGPWNEQFF. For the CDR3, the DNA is TGTGCCAGTAGTAAGGCGGGAGGGCCCTGGAATGAGCAGTTCTTC.

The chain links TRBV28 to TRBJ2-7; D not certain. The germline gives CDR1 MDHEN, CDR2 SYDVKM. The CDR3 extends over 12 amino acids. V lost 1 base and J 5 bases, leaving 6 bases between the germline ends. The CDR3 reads CASSLFWNEQYF. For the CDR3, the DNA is TGTGCCAGCAGTTTATTTTGGAACGAGCAGTACTTC.

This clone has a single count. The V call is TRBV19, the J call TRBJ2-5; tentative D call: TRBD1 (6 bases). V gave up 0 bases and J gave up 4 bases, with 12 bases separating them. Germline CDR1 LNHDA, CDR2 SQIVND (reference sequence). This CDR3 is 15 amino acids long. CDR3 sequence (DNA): TGTGCCAGTAGTATAGATCAGGACAGAGGAGAGACCCAGTACTTC. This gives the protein CASSIDQDRGETQYF.

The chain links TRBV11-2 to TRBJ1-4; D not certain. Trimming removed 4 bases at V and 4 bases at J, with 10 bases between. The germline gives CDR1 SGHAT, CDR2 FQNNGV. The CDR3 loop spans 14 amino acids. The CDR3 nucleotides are TGTGCCAGCAGCTCAAAACAGATTAATGAAAAACTGTTTTTT. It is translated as CASSSKQINEKLFF.

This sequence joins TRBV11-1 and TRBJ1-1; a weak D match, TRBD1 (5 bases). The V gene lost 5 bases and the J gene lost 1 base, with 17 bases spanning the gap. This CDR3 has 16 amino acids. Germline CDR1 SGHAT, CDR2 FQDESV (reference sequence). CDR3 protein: CASSPRVGTGNTEAFF. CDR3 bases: TGTGCCAGCAGCCCCCGGGTCGGGACGGGGAACACTGAAGCTTTCTTT.

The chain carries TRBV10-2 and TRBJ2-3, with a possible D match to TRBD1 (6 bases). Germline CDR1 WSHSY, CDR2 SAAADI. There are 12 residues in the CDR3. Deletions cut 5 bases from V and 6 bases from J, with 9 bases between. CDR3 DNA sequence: TGCGCCAGCAGTAGGACAGTGGATACGCAGTATTTT. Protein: CASSRTVDTQYF.

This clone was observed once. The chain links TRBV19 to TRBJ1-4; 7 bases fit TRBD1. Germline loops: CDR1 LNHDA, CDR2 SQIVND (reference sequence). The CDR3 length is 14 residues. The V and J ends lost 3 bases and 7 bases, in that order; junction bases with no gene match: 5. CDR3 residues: CASSIRDSGEKLFF. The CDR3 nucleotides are TGTGCCAGTAGTATCCGGGACAGTGGTGAAAAACTGTTTTTT. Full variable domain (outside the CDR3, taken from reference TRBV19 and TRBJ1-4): DGGITQSPKYLFRKEGQNVTLSCEQNLNHDAMYWYRQDPGQGLRLIYYSQIVNDFQKGDIAEGYSVSREKKESFPLTVTSAQKNPTAFYLCASSIRDSGEKLFFGSGTQLSVL.

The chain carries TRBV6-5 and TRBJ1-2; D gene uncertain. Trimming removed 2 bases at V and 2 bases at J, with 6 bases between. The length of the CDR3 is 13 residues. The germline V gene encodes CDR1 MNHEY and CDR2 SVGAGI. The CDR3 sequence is CASSYVQNYGYTF. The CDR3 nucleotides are TGTGCCAGCAGTTACGTACAGAACTATGGCTACACCTTC.

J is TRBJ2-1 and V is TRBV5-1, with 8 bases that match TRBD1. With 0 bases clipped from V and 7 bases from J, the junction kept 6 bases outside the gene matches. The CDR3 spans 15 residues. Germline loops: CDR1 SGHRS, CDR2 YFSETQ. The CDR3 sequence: CASSLVQGAGNEQFF. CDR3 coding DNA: TGCGCCAGCAGCTTGGTCCAGGGGGCGGGGAATGAGCAGTTCTTC.

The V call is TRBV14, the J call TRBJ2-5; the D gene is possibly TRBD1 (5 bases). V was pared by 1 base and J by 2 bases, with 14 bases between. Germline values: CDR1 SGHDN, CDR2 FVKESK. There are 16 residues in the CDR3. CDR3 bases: TGTGCCAGCAGCCAAGCCGCATCTTCAGGGCAAGAGACCCAGTACTTC. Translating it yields CASSQAASSGQETQYF.

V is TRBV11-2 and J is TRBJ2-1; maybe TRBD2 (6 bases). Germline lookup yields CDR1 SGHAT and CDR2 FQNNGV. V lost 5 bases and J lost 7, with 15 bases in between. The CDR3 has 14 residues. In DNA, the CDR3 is TGTGCCAGCAGCCAACGACTAGGTGCGAATGAGCAGTTCTTC. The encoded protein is CASSQRLGANEQFF. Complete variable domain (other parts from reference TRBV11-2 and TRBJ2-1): EAGVAQSPRYKIIEKRQSVAFWCNPISGHATLYWYQQILGQGPKLLIQFQNNGVVDDSQLPKDRFSAERLKGVDSTLKIQPAKLEDSAVYLCASSQRLGANEQFFGPGTRLTVL.

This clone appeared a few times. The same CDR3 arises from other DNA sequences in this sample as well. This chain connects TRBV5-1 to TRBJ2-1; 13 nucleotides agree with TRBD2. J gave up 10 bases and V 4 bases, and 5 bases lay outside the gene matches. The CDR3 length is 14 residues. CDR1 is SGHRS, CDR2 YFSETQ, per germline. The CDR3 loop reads CASSPGTSGTEQFF. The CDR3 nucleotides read TGCGCCAGCAGCCCCGGGACTAGCGGGACGGAGCAGTTCTTC.

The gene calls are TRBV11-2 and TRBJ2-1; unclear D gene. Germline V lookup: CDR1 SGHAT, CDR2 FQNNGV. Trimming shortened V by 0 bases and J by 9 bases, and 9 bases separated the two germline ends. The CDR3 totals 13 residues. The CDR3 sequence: CASSLDRRTEQFF. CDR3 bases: TGTGCCAGCAGCTTAGATCGGCGAACTGAGCAGTTCTTC.

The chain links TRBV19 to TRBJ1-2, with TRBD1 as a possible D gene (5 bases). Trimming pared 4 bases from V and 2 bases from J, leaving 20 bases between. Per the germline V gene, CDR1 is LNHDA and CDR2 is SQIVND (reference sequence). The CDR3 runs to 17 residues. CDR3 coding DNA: TGTGCCAGTAGTACCCCGCATGGGGGAAGCACAAACTATGGCTACACCTTC. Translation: CASSTPHGGSTNYGYTF.

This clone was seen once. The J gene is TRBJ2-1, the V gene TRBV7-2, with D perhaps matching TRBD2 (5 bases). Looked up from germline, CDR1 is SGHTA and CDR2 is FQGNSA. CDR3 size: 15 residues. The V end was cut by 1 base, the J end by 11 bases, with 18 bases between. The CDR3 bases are TGTGCCAGCAGCTTAGTTAGCGACTATTCTAGCCAGCAGTTCTTC. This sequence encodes CASSLVSDYSSQQFF.

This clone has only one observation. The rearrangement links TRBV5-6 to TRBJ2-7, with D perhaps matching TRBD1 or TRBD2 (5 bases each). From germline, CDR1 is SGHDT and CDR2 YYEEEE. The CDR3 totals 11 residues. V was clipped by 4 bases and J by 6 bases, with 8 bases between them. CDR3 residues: CASSNGGEQYF. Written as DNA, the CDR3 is TGTGCCAGCAGCAATGGGGGCGAGCAGTACTTC.

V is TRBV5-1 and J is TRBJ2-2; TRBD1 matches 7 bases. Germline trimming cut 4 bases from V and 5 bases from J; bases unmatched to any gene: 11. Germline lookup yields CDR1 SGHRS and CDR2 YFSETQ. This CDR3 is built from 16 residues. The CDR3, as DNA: TGCGCCAGCAGCGGGACAGCCGGGACAGCGACCGGGGAGCTGTTTTTT. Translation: CASSGTAGTATGELFF.

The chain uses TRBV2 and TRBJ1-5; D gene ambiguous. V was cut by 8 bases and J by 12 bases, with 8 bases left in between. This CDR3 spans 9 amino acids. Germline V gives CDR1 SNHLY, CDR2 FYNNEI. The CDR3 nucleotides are TGTGCCAGCGGGAAGGTCCAGCATTTT. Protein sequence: CASGKVQHF.

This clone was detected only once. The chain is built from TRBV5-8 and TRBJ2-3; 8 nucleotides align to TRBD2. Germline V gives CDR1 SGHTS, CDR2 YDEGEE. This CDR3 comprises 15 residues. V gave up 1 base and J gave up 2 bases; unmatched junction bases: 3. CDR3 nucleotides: TGTGCCAGCAGCTTGAGTAGCGGGGTCACAGATACGCAGTATTTT. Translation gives CASSLSSGVTDTQYF.

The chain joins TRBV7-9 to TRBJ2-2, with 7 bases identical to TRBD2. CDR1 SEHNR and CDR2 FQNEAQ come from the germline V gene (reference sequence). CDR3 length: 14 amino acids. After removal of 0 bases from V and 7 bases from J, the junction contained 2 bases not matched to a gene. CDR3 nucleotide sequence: TGTGCCAGCAGCTTAGCGGGAGGGTACGGGGAGCTGTTTTTT. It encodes CASSLAGGYGELFF. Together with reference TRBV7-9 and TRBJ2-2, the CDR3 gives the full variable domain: DTGVSQNPRHKITKRGQNVTFRCDPISEHNRLYWYRQTLGQGPEFLTYFQNEAQLEKSRLLSDRFSAERPKGSFSTLEIQRTEQGDSAMYLCASSLAGGYGELFFGEGSRLTVL.

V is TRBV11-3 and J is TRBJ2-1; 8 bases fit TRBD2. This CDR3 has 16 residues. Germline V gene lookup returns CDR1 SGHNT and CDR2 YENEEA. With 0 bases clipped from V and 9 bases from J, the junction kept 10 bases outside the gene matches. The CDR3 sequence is CASSLDLGLGGSEQFF. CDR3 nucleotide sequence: TGTGCCAGCAGCTTAGACTTGGGACTAGGGGGTAGTGAGCAGTTCTTC.

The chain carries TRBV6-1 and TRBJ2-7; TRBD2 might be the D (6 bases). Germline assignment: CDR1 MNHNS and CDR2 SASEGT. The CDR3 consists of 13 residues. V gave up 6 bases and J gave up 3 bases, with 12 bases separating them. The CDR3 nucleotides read TGTGCCAGCAGCAGACTAGATTTCTACGAGCAGTACTTC. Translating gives CASSRLDFYEQYF.

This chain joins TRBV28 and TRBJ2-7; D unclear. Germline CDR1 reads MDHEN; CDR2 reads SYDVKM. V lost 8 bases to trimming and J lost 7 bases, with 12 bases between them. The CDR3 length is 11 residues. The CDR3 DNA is TGTGCCAGCTTGGGTTTGTTTGAGCAGTACTTC. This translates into CASLGLFEQYF.

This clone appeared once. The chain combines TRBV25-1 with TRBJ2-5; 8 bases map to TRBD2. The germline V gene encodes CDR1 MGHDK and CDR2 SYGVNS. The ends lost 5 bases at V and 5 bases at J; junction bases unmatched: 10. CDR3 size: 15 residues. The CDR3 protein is CASSPQAGVGETQYF. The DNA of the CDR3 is TGTGCCAGCAGTCCGCAAGCGGGAGTGGGGGAGACCCAGTACTTC.

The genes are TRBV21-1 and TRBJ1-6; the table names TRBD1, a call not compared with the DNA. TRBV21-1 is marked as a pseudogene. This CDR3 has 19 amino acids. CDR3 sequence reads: CASSKNNRTGSSYNSPLHF. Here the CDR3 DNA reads TGTGCCAGCAGCAAAAATAATCGGACAGGGAGCTCCTATAATTCACCCCTCCACTTT.

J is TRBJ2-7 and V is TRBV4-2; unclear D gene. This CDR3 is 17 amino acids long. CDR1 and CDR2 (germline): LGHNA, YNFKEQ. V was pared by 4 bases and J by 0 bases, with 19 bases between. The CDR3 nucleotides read TGTGCCAGCAGCCCTTGGGAAAGGGCACTAAGCTCCTACGAGCAGTACTTC. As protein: CASSPWERALSSYEQYF.

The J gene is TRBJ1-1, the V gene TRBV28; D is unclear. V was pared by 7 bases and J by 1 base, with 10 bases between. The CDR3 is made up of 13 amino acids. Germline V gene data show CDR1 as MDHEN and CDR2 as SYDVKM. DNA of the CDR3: TGTGCCAGCATTAGTGGCCAGAACACTGAAGCTTTCTTT. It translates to CASISGQNTEAFF. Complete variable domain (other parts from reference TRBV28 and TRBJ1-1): DVKVTQSSRYLVKRTGEKVFLECVQDMDHENMFWYRQDPGLGLRLIYFSYDVKMKEKGDIPEGYSVSREKKERFSLILESASTNQTSMYLCASISGQNTEAFFGQGTRLTVV.